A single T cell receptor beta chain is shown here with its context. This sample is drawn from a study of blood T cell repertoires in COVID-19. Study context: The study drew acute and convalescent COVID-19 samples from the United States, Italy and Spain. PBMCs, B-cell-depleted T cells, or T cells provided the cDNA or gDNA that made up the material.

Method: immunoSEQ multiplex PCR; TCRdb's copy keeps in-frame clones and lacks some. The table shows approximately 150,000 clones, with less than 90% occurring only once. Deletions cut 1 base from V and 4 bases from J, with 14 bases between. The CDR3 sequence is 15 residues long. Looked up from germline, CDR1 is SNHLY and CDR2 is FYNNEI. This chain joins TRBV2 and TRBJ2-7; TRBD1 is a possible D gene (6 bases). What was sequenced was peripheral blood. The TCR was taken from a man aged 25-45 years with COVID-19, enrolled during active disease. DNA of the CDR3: TGTGCCAGCAGTGAAGGGCAGGGGAGAGGGTACGAGCAGTACTTC. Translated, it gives CASSEGQGRGYEQYF.